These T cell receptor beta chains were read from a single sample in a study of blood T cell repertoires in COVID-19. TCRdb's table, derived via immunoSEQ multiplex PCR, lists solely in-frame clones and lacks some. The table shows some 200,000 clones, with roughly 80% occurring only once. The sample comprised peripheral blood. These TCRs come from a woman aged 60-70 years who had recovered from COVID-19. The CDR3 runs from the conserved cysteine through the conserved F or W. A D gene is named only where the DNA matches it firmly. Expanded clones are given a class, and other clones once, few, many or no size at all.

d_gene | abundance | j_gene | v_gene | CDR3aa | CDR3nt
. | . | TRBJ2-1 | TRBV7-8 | CASSLGVGRQFF | TGTGCCAGCAGCTTAGGAGTGGGGAGGCAGTTCTTC
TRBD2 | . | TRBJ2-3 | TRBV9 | CASSVRGTKAGGPYTDTQYF | TGTGCCAGCAGCGTACGAGGAACCAAGGCGGGGGGGCCCTACACAGATACGCAGTATTTT
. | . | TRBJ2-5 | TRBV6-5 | CASRRQEETQYF | TGTGCCAGCAGAAGACAGGAAGAGACCCAGTACTTC
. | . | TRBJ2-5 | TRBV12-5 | CASGLGFSEETQYF | TGTGCTAGTGGTTTGGGCTTTAGTGAAGAGACCCAGTACTTC
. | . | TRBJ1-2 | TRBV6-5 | CASSYSITSNYGYTF | TGTGCCAGCAGTTATTCGATAACATCTAACTATGGCTACACCTTC
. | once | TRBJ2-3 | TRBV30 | CAWSVLGGTTDTQYF | TGTGCCTGGAGTGTATTGGGGGGAACCACAGATACGCAGTATTTT
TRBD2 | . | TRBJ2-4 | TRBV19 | CASSAPGLAGSKNIQYF | TGTGCCAGTAGTGCCCCGGGACTAGCGGGGTCCAAAAACATTCAGTACTTC
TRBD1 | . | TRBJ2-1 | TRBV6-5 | CASSYSGQGTYNEQFF | TGTGCCAGCAGTTACTCGGGACAGGGGACATACAATGAGCAGTTCTTC
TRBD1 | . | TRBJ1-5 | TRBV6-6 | CASSRGQADTYQPQHF | TGTGCCAGCAGTCGCGGACAGGCTGACACTTATCAGCCCCAGCATTTT
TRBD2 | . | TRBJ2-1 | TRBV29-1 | CSVEETSTAGNEQFF | TGCAGCGTTGAAGAGACTAGCACCGCCGGGAATGAGCAGTTCTTC